Listed here are 14 T cell receptor beta chains from one sample, sequenced in a study of identical twins. TCRdb re-called the 5' RACE reads through MiXCR, storing one row per CDR3 protein. Seen here are hundreds of thousands of distinct CDR3 sequences, about 20% observed once, and the top ten hold around 4.5%. These same records also appear under a second study, on T cells expressing NK-cell markers.

Sequencing was performed on PBMCs. The receptors derive from a woman aged 18-30 years in good health.

The chain links TRBV18 to TRBJ2-2; no firm D call. This CDR3 spans 15 amino acids. V gave up 0 bases and J gave up 2 bases, with 7 bases separating them. Germline CDR1 and CDR2: KGHSH and LQKENI. CDR3 sequence reads: CASSPPGINTGELFF. For the CDR3, the DNA is TGTGCCAGCTCACCACCAGGGATAAACACCGGGGAGCTGTTTTTT.

The chain links TRBV6-5 to TRBJ2-1; 12 bases are a match to TRBD2. The V gene end was trimmed by 3 bases and the J gene end by 2 bases; junction bases not matched to a gene: 5. Germline lookup yields CDR1 MNHEY and CDR2 SVGAGI. There are 17 residues in the CDR3. CDR3 in amino acids: CASSYQGTSGPYNEQFF. CDR3 nucleotide sequence: TGTGCCAGCAGTTATCAAGGGACTAGCGGGCCCTACAATGAGCAGTTCTTC.

This clonotype was observed at least ten times. The chain joins TRBV25-1 to TRBJ2-7; D may be TRBD1 (6 bases). The CDR3 runs 11 residues. Trimming took 4 bases from V and 10 from J, leaving 11 bases between them. Germline V gene lookup returns CDR1 MGHDK and CDR2 SYGVNS. Here the CDR3 reads CASSGGTIQYF. The CDR3 coding sequence is TGTGCCAGCAGTGGTGGGACAATCCAGTACTTC.

This clonotype appeared a single time. V usage is TRBV5-1 and J usage is TRBJ2-3; weak D call: TRBD1 (6 bases). Trimming took 0 bases from V and 12 from J, leaving 17 bases between them. Germline V CDR1 and CDR2: SGHRS, YFSETQ. The CDR3 is 14 amino acids. CDR3 DNA: TGCGCCAGCAGCTTGGCCGGGACATTCCCGACCCAGTATTTT. It yields the protein CASSLAGTFPTQYF.

This rearrangement joins TRBV20-1 to TRBJ2-7; 10 bases align to TRBD2. The germline CDR1 and CDR2 sequences are DFQATT and SNEGSKA (reference sequence). The CDR3 is made up of 14 amino acids. V dropped 5 bases and J dropped 9; count of bases not matched to a gene: 13. CDR3 amino acids: CSAQLAGKGGGQYF. CDR3 nucleotide sequence: TGCAGTGCTCAACTAGCGGGGAAAGGGGGGGGGCAGTACTTC.

The chain joins TRBV9 to TRBJ1-2; D gene ambiguous. The CDR3 contains 13 residues. Germline V lookup: CDR1 SGDLS, CDR2 YYNGEE. With 3 bases removed from V and 8 bases from J, the gap between germline ends came to 14 bases. The DNA of the CDR3 is TGTGCCAGCAGCGGGGCAACCAGTTCGGGCTACACCTTC. It codes for CASSGATSSGYTF.

The CDR3, as DNA: TGCGCCGGCCGGAAGCATCTCACAGATACGCAGTATTTT. Its protein is CAGRKHLTDTQYF. The chain links TRBV10-1 to TRBJ2-3, with D uncertain. The CDR3 loop spans 13 amino acids. Trimming cost V 11 bases and J 2 bases, with 14 bases left between them. Germline-derived CDR1 and CDR2 are WNHNN and SYGVQD (reference sequence).

The chain has TRBV6-5 and TRBJ2-1; 11 bases are a match to TRBD2. The CDR3 contains 15 residues. CDR1 and CDR2 from the germline V gene are MNHEY and SVGAGI. Trimming cost V 6 bases and J 8 bases; bases outside gene matches: 9. The CDR3 DNA reads as TGTGCCAGCAGGTACACTAGCGGGGGAGGCGATGAGCAGTTCTTC. Residues: CASRYTSGGGDEQFF.

This clonotype was seen a handful of times. The chain uses TRBV10-3 and TRBJ1-5, with D perhaps matching TRBD1 (5 bases). This CDR3 spans 15 amino acids. Germline V lookup: CDR1 ENHRY, CDR2 SYGVKD. Trimming shortened V by 6 bases and J by 7 bases, and 19 bases separated the two germline ends. This chain's CDR3 is CAISDPLRGGQPQHF. CDR3 bases: TGTGCCATCAGCGACCCTTTGAGGGGTGGGCAGCCCCAGCATTTT.

The rearrangement joins TRBV5-1 to TRBJ2-1, with 8 bases that match TRBD2. Germline V gives CDR1 SGHRS, CDR2 YFSETQ. The CDR3 loop spans 14 amino acids. J gave up 8 bases and V 2 bases, and 6 bases lay outside the gene matches. The CDR3, as DNA: TGCGCCAGCAGCTTCGGACTAGCCCCGTATGAGCAGTTCTTC. Translation: CASSFGLAPYEQFF.

Comments on this clonotype: This may arise from a read error, as a much more abundant clone is one base away. The chain combines TRBV7-8 with TRBJ2-7; a weak D match, TRBD2 (6 bases). The V and J ends lost 2 bases and 7 bases respectively, with 12 bases between them. The CDR3 runs to 13 residues. CDR1 SGHVS and CDR2 FQNEAQ come from the germline V gene. CDR3 DNA: TGTGCCAGCAGCTTATCCGGGAGAGGGGAGCAGTACTTC. Translation gives CASSLSGRGEQYF.

This clonotype was found many times. This chain joins TRBV29-1 and TRBJ2-7; 11 positions agree with TRBD2. The CDR3 extends over 15 amino acids. The V segment lost 4 bases and the J segment 6 bases; nucleotides outside the gene matches: 11. The germline V gene encodes CDR1 SQVTM and CDR2 ANQGSEA. The CDR3 bases are TGCAGCGTTGCCTTTAGCGGGAGGGCCGAGGGCGAGCAGTACTTC. Protein product: CSVAFSGRAEGEQYF.

This clonotype was counted a few times. This chain uses TRBV20-1 with TRBJ2-5; weak D call: TRBD2 (6 bases). V was cut by 4 bases and J by 2 bases, with 11 bases left in between. The germline CDR1 and CDR2 sequences are DFQATT and SNEGSKA (reference sequence). This CDR3 has 13 amino acids. The DNA of the CDR3 is TGCAGTGCTAAAAGGGACTTACAAGAGACCCAGTACTTC. It translates to CSAKRDLQETQYF.

J is TRBJ2-1 and V is TRBV9; D may be TRBD1 (6 bases). Trimming removed 4 bases at V and 10 bases at J, with 12 bases between. The length of the CDR3 is 12 residues. Per the germline V gene, CDR1 is SGDLS and CDR2 is YYNGEE. DNA of the CDR3: TGTGCCAGCAGCCCAGGGGCCGGGGAGCAGTTCTTC. Its protein product is CASSPGAGEQFF.